The rows below give T cell receptor beta chains drawn from one sample of a study of blood T cell repertoires in COVID-19. Clones were sequenced by immunoSEQ multiplex PCR, and TCRdb holds only the in-frame ones, with some missing. The sample includes some 200,000 clones, roughly four fifths of them seen just once. Material: peripheral blood. These receptors came from a human donor with acute or convalescent COVID-19. The donor label of this sample is uncertain. Both conserved end residues are part of each CDR3. The order of the fields is clone size, J gene, CDR3 length, V gene, D gene, CDR3 protein, CDR3 DNA. The D gene is left open where the match is weak. A row's size may be missing; if present it is once, few, many or a size class.

once,TRBJ2-7,16,TRBV6-2/TRBV6-3,TRBD1,CASSGRGKSGSYEQYF,TGTGCCAGCAGCGGCAGGGGGAAAAGTGGCTCCTACGAGCAGTACTTC
-,TRBJ2-7,13,TRBV6-6,-,CASSPVASYEQYF,TGTGCCAGCAGCCCCGTGGCTAGTTACGAGCAGTACTTC
-,TRBJ1-3,17,TRBV19,TRBD1,CASSMETGSLGGNTIYF,TGTGCCAGTAGTATGGAGACAGGGTCCTTGGGTGGAAACACCATATATTTT
-,TRBJ2-7,15,TRBV9,TRBD2,CASSVSSGRGYEQYF,TGTGCCAGCAGCGTAAGTAGCGGGAGAGGATACGAGCAGTACTTC
-,TRBJ1-1,13,TRBV30,-,CAWSRQVNTEAFF,TGTGCCTGGAGCCGACAGGTCAACACTGAAGCTTTCTTT
-,TRBJ1-1,15,TRBV28,-,CASRKPGKAYTEAFF,TGTGCCAGCCGTAAACCAGGGAAGGCGTACACTGAAGCTTTCTTT
-,TRBJ2-1,13,TRBV29-1,TRBD2,CSALSGRAAEQFF,TGCAGCGCCCTTAGCGGGAGGGCCGCTGAGCAGTTCTTC
-,TRBJ2-1,16,TRBV3-1/TRBV3-2,TRBD2,CASKNLAGGEYNEQFF,TGTGCCAGCAAAAATCTAGCGGGAGGAGAATACAATGAGCAGTTCTTC
few,TRBJ1-4,16,TRBV5-1,TRBD1,CASSLGDRGRNEKLFF,TGCGCCAGCAGCTTGGGGGACAGGGGGCGAAATGAAAAACTGTTTTTT
-,TRBJ1-1,14,TRBV19,TRBD1,CASTRDRGDTEAFF,TGTGCCAGTACAAGAGACAGGGGGGACACTGAAGCTTTCTTT
-,TRBJ1-2,13,TRBV5-1,-,CASSADRNYGYTF,TGCGCCAGCAGCGCAGACAGAAACTATGGCTACACCTTC
-,TRBJ1-5,15,TRBV9,TRBD1,CASSVGGQGNQPQHF,TGTGCCAGCAGCGTAGGGGGACAGGGGAATCAGCCCCAGCATTTT
-,TRBJ1-5,15,TRBV19,-,CASTPLGGGPQPQHF,TGTGCCAGTACCCCCTTAGGTGGGGGCCCTCAGCCCCAGCATTTT
-,TRBJ2-3,16,TRBV7-8,TRBD2,CASSFRLAGLPDTQYF,TGTGCCAGCAGCTTTCGACTAGCGGGATTGCCAGATACGCAGTATTTT
-,TRBJ2-1,13,TRBV6-5,TRBD2,CASSYEPGLGQFF,TGTGCCAGCAGTTACGAGCCGGGACTAGGGCAGTTCTTC
-,TRBJ1-2,16,TRBV28,TRBD1,CATHPGDRGRSYGYTF,TGTGCCACCCACCCCGGGGACAGGGGGCGTAGTTATGGCTACACCTTC
many,TRBJ1-5,19,TRBV6-1,-,CASSEAPGAWGGSNQPQHF,TGTGCCAGCAGTGAAGCGCCTGGGGCCTGGGGGGGTAGCAATCAGCCCCAGCATTTT
-,TRBJ1-1,19,TRBV19,TRBD1,CASSTTGTGVDFALTEAFF,TGTGCCAGTAGTACTACCGGGACAGGGGTGGATTTTGCCCTGACTGAAGCTTTCTTT
-,TRBJ2-3,15,TRBV7-9,-,CASSSSPGLADTQYF,TGTGCCAGCAGCTCAAGCCCCGGACTCGCAGATACGCAGTATTTT
-,TRBJ2-3,14,TRBV5-1,-,CASSFVTALDTQYF,TGCGCCAGCAGCTTTGTGACTGCGCTTGATACGCAGTATTTT
-,TRBJ2-5,15,TRBV6-5,TRBD2,CASNGLAGEAETQYF,TGTGCCAGCAACGGACTAGCGGGAGAGGCGGAGACCCAGTACTTC
-,TRBJ2-1,15,TRBV5-1,TRBD2,CASRLAGETYNEQFF,TGCGCCAGCAGACTAGCGGGAGAAACCTACAATGAGCAGTTCTTC
-,TRBJ2-1,13,TRBV6-6,-,CATRDSSYNEQFF,TGTGCCACTCGGGACTCCTCTTACAATGAGCAGTTCTTC
-,TRBJ2-3,14,TRBV5-1,TRBD2,CASSGGRATDTQYF,TGCGCCAGCAGCGGCGGGAGGGCTACAGATACGCAGTATTTT
-,TRBJ1-5,13,TRBV6-5,-,CASSSSGSQPQHF,-
-,TRBJ1-1,12,TRBV30,TRBD1,CAWGGQGTEAFF,TGTGCCTGGGGGGGACAGGGCACTGAAGCTTTCTTT
-,TRBJ1-2,17,TRBV9,-,CASSVGELGQFNYGYTF,TGTGCCAGCAGCGTAGGGGAGTTAGGGCAGTTTAACTATGGCTACACCTTC
-,TRBJ1-5,15,TRBV6-5,-,CAPGRGMGSNQPQHF,TGTGCCCCTGGGAGGGGGATGGGAAGCAATCAGCCCCAGCATTTT
-,TRBJ2-7,14,TRBV27,-,CASSFLSGGYEQYF,TGTGCCAGCAGTTTCCTCAGCGGAGGCTACGAGCAGTACTTC
-,TRBJ2-7,15,TRBV9,TRBD2,CASSATGTTPYEQYF,TGTGCCAGCAGCGCAACCGGGACTACTCCCTACGAGCAGTACTTC
-,TRBJ2-7,15,TRBV10-3,-,CAISESRTRLTEQYF,TGTGCCATCAGTGAGTCTAGGACACGACTGACCGAGCAGTACTTC
-,TRBJ1-2,17,TRBV7-2,TRBD1,CASSLDETGTNYGGYTF,TGTGCCAGCAGCTTAGATGAGACAGGGACCAACTATGGCGGCTACACCTTC
-,TRBJ1-1,14,TRBV19,-,CASSIRVERTEAFF,TGTGCCAGTAGTATTCGGGTAGAGAGAACTGAAGCTTTCTTT
-,TRBJ1-4,15,TRBV7-2,-,CASSLAASQNEKLFF,TGTGCCAGCAGCTTAGCGGCTAGTCAAAATGAAAAACTGTTTTTT
-,TRBJ1-2,13,TRBV6-5,TRBD1,CASRPGQGEGYTF,TGTGCCAGCAGACCCGGACAGGGTGAGGGCTACACCTTC
-,TRBJ2-7,16,TRBV7-9,TRBD1,CASSSPWQGAPGEQYF,TGTGCCAGCAGCTCACCCTGGCAGGGGGCTCCCGGGGAGCAGTACTTC
-,TRBJ1-6,14,TRBV5-1,TRBD1,CASSPGQGNSPLHF,TGCGCCAGCAGCCCGGGACAGGGGAATTCACCCCTCCACTTT
-,TRBJ1-4,16,TRBV10-2,-,CASSEGGFSTNEKLFF,TGCGCCAGCAGTGAAGGAGGGTTTTCAACTAATGAAAAACTGTTTTTT
-,TRBJ1-1,14,TRBV9,-,CASSVGRGQPEAFF,TGTGCCAGCAGCGTAGGCCGCGGACAGCCTGAAGCTTTCTTT
-,TRBJ2-2,15,TRBV7-9,-,CASSNPTQNTGELFF,TGTGCCAGCAGCAACCCGACTCAAAACACCGGGGAGCTGTTTTTT
-,TRBJ1-2,15,TRBV6-6,-,CASSYASGNNYGYTF,TGTGCCAGCAGTTACGCCTCAGGGAACAACTATGGCTACACCTTC
-,TRBJ2-1,14,TRBV6-5,-,CASSPPGTYNEQFF,TGTGCCAGCAGTCCCCCGGGAACATACAATGAGCAGTTCTTC
-,TRBJ2-5,16,TRBV3-1/TRBV3-2,TRBD2,CASSHGYAGGAETQYF,TGTGCCAGCAGCCATGGCTACGCGGGGGGCGCGGAGACCCAGTACTTC